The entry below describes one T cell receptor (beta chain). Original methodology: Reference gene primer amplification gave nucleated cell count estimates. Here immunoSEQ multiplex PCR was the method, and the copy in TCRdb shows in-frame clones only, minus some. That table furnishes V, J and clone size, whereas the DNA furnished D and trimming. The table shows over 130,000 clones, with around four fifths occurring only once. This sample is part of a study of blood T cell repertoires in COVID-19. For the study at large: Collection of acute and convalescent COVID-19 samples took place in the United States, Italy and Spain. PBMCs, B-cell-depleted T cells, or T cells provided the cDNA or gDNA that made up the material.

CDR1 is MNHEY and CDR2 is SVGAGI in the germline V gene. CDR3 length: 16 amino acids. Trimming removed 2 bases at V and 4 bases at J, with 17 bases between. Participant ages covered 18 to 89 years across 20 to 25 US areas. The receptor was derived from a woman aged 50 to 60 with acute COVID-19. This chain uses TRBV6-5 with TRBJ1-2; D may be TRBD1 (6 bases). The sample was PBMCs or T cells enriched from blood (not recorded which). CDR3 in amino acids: CASSYNEGTRLYGYTF. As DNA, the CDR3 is TGTGCCAGCAGTTACAATGAGGGGACACGCCTCTATGGCTACACCTTC.